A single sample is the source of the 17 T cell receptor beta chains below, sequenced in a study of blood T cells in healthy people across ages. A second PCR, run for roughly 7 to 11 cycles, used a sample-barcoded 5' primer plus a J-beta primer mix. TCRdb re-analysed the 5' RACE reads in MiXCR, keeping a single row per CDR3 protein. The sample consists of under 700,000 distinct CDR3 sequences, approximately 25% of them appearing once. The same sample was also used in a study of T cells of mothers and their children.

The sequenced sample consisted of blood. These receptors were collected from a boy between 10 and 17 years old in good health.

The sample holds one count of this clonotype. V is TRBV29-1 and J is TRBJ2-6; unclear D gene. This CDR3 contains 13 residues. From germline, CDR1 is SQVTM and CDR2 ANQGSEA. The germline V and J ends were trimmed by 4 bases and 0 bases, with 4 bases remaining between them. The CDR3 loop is CSVAYSGANVLTF. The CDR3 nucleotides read TGCAGCGTTGCATACTCTGGGGCCAACGTCCTGACTTTC. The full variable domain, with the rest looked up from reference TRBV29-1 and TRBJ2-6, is SAVISQKPSRDICQRGTSLTIQCQVDSQVTMMFWYRQQPGQSLTLIATANQGSEATYESGFVIDKFPISRPNLTFSTLTVSNMSPEDSSIYLCSVAYSGANVLTFGAGSRLTVL.

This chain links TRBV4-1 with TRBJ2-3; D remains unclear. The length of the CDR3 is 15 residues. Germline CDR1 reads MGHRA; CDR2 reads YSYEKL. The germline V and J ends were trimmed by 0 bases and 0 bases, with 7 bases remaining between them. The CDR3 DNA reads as TGCGCCAGCAGCCAAGATCCCGGCAGCACAGATACGCAGTATTTT. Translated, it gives CASSQDPGSTDTQYF.

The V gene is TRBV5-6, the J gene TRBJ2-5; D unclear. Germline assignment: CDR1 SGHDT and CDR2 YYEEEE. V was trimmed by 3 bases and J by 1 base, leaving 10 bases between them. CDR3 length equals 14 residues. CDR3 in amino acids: CASSWKTVQETQYF. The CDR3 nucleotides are TGTGCCAGCAGCTGGAAGACGGTCCAAGAGACCCAGTACTTC.

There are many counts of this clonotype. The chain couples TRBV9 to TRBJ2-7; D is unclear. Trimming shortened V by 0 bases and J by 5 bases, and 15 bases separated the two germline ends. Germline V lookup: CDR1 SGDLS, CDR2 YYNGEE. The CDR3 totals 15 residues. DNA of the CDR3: TGTGCCAGCAGCGTAGCTACGGAAGCGTGGAACGAGCAGTACTTC. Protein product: CASSVATEAWNEQYF.

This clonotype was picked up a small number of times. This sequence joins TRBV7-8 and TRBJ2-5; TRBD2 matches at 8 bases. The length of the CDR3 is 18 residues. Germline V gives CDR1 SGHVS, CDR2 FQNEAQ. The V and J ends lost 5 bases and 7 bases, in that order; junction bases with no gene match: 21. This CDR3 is CASSPTYRRGGHAPTQYF. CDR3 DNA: TGTGCCAGCAGCCCGACGTACAGACGGGGGGGCCACGCTCCGACCCAGTACTTC.

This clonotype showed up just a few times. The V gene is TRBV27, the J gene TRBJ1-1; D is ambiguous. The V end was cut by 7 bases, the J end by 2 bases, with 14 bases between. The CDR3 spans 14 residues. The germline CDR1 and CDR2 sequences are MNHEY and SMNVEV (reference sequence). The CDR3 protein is CASKNNGINTEAFF. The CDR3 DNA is TGTGCCAGCAAGAATAATGGGATAAACACTGAAGCTTTCTTT.

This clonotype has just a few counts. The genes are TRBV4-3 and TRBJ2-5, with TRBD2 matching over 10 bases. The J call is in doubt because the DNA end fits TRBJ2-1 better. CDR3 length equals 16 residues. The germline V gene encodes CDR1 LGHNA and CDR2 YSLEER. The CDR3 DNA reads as TGCGCCAGCAGCCAAGATTTTAAGCGGGGGGGGAATGAGCAGTTCTTC. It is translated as CASSQDFKRGGNEQFF.

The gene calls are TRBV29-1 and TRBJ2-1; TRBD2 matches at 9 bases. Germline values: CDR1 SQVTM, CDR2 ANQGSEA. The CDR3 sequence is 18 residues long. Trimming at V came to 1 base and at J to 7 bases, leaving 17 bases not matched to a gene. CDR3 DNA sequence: TGCAGCGTTGAAGCCCTGCGGGGGGGGCCAGAATCTCTGAATGAGCAGTTCTTC. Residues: CSVEALRGGPESLNEQFF.

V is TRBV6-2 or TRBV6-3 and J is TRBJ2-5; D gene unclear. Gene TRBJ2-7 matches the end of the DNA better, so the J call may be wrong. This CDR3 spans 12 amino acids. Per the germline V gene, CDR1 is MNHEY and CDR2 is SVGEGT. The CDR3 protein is CASRNSPDEQYF. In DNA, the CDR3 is TGTGCCAGCAGAAACTCACCGGACGAGCAGTACTTC.

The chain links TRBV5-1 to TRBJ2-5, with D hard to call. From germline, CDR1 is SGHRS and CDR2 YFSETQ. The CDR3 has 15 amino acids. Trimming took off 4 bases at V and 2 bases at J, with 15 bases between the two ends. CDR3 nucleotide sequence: TGCGCCAGCAGCGGCGGAGTCGGTCTTCAAGAGACCCAGTACTTC. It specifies CASSGGVGLQETQYF.

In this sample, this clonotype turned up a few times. CDR3 sequence reads: CASSYGWEAESYEQYF. The CDR3, as DNA: TGTGCCAGCAGTTACGGTTGGGAGGCGGAATCCTACGAGCAGTACTTC. This sequence joins TRBV6-5 and TRBJ2-7; D possibly corresponds to TRBD2 (6 bases). The CDR3 spans 16 residues. Germline CDR1 is MNHEY and CDR2 is SVGAGI. The V and J ends lost 2 bases and 1 base respectively, with 15 bases between them.

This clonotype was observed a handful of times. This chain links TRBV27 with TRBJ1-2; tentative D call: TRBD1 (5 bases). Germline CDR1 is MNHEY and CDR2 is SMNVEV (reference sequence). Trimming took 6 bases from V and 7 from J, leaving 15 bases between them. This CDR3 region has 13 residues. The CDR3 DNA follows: TGTGCCAGCAGGTCGCAGGGATTTTTTGGCTACACCTTC. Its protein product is CASRSQGFFGYTF.

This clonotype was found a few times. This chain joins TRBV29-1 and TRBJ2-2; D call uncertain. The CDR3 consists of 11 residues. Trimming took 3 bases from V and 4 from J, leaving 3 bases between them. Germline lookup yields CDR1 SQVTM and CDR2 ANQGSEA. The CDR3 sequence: CSVEGTGELFF. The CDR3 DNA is TGCAGCGTTGAGGGCACCGGGGAGCTGTTTTTT.

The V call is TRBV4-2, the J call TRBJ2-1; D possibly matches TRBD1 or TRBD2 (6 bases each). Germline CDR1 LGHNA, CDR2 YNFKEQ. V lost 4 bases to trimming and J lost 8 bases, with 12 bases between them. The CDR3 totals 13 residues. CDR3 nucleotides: TGTGCCAGCAGCCTAATTAGGGGGGATGAGCAGTTCTTC. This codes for CASSLIRGDEQFF.

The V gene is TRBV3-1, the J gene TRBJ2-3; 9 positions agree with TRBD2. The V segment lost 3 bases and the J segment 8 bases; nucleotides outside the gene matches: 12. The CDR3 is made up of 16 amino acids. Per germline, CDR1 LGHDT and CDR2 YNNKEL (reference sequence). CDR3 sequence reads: CASSHRPAGGLTTQYF. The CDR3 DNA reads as TGTGCCAGCAGCCACCGGCCGGCGGGGGGGCTTACTACGCAGTATTTT.

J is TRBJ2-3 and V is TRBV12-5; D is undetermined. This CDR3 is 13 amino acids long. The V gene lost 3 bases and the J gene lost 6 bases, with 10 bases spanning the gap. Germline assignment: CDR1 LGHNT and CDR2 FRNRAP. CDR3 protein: CASGLFEADTQYF. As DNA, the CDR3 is TGTGCTAGTGGTTTATTCGAGGCGGATACGCAGTATTTT.

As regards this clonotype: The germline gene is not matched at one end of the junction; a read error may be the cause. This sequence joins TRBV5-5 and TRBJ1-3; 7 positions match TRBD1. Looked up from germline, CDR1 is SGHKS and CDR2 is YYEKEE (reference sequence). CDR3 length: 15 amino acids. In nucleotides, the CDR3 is TGTGCCAGCAGCACCACAGGGGCAACGGGAAACACCACATATTTT. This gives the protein CASSTTGATGNTTYF.